A single sample gave rise to the 24 T cell receptor beta chains below, sequenced in a study of T cell responses to AZD1222 COVID-19 vaccine. Clones were read by immunoSEQ multiplex PCR, and TCRdb kept only the in-frame ones, dropping some. The sample has 65,000 to 70,000 clones; 65% to 80% are singletons. This specimen was peripheral blood, taken on day 0 of AZD1222 vaccination. The receptors derive from an adult in good health.

The genes are TRBV7-9 and TRBJ1-2; D perhaps matches TRBD1 (5 bases). Germline values: CDR1 SEHNR, CDR2 FQNEAQ (reference sequence). Trimming took 5 bases from V and 0 from J, leaving 16 bases between them. The CDR3 runs 16 residues. In DNA, the CDR3 is TGTGCCAGCAGCCTCCAGGGATACAGAGCTAACTATGGCTACACCTTC. Protein: CASSLQGYRANYGYTF.

The chain employs TRBV4-1 and TRBJ2-7; tentatively, D is TRBD1 or TRBD2 (6 bases each). V lost 3 bases and J 0 bases, leaving 18 bases between the germline ends. The CDR3 runs to 17 residues. The germline gives CDR1 MGHRA, CDR2 YSYEKL. CDR3 in amino acids: CASSHPLSGDTSYEQYF. The CDR3 nucleotides read TGCGCCAGCAGCCATCCCCTCTCGGGGGACACCTCCTACGAGCAGTACTTC.

The genes are TRBV5-1 and TRBJ1-4; no clear D gene. Trimming pared 4 bases from V and 4 bases from J, leaving 11 bases between. Germline V gene lookup returns CDR1 SGHRS and CDR2 YFSETQ. The CDR3 totals 14 residues. CDR3 in amino acids: CASSNGYFNEKLFF. DNA of the CDR3: TGCGCCAGCAGCAACGGTTACTTTAATGAAAAACTGTTTTTT.

The chain links TRBV13 to TRBJ1-4; 7 bases align to TRBD1. This CDR3 is 17 amino acids long. The germline V gene has CDR1 PRHDT and CDR2 FYEKMQ (reference sequence). Trimming removed 5 bases from V and 4 bases from J; junction bases left unmatched: 13. The CDR3 here is CASSAAAPGQSNEKLFF. Written as DNA, the CDR3 is TGTGCCAGCAGCGCGGCCGCTCCGGGACAGAGTAATGAAAAACTGTTTTTT.

CDR3 in DNA: TGTGCCAGCAGCTTAGTGGACCTTACCCCCGGGGAGCTGTTTTTT. Its translation: CASSLVDLTPGELFF. This chain connects TRBV5-4 to TRBJ2-2; no reliable D call. V lost 2 bases, J lost 6 bases, and 14 bases lay in between. The CDR3 covers 15 residues. Germline values: CDR1 SGHNT, CDR2 YYREEE (reference sequence).

This chain links TRBV6-6 with TRBJ2-6, with unresolved D. Germline loops: CDR1 MNHNY, CDR2 SVGAGI (reference sequence). V lost 5 bases and J 2 bases, leaving 13 bases between the germline ends. The CDR3 is made up of 16 amino acids. The CDR3 region is CASSPPGIPGANVLTF. DNA for the CDR3: TGTGCCAGCAGTCCACCGGGTATTCCTGGGGCCAACGTCCTGACTTTC.

The sample holds a few counts of this clone. The chain recombines TRBV5-6 with TRBJ2-7; 12 nucleotides line up with TRBD2. CDR1 is SGHDT, CDR2 YYEEEE, per germline. The V gene end was trimmed by 10 bases and the J gene end by 4 bases; junction bases not matched to a gene: 15. CDR3 length: 16 residues. The chain's CDR3 is CARRGDLAGGPYEQYF. In DNA form, the CDR3 reads TGTGCCCGCCGCGGGGATCTAGCGGGGGGGCCGTACGAGCAGTACTTC.

The chain's CDR3 is CASRGWVGTWSPLHF. CDR3 DNA sequence: TGTGCCAGCAGGGGGTGGGTCGGGACTTGGTCACCCCTCCACTTT. J is TRBJ1-6 and V is TRBV6-5, with a possible D match to TRBD1 (5 bases). Germline CDR1 and CDR2: MNHEY and SVGAGI. Trimming stripped 6 bases from V and 10 bases from J, with 19 bases between. The CDR3 is made up of 15 amino acids.

The chain joins TRBV5-8 to TRBJ2-1, with D perhaps given as TRBD1 or TRBD2 (5 bases each). V lost 3 bases to trimming and J lost 16 bases, with 17 bases between them. The CDR3 contains 12 residues. Germline V gene sequence: CDR1 SGHTS, CDR2 YDEGEE. The CDR3 loop is CASSSRGFPHFF. The CDR3 region has the DNA TGTGCCAGCAGCTCCCGGGGCTTTCCCCATTTCTTC.

The V call is TRBV19, the J call TRBJ1-1, with D unclear. Trimming shortened V by 7 bases and J by 0 bases, and 12 bases separated the two germline ends. The length of the CDR3 is 14 residues. The germline gives CDR1 LNHDA, CDR2 SQIVND (reference sequence). CDR3: CASTREVMNTEAFF. In DNA form, the CDR3 reads TGTGCCAGTACCCGGGAGGTAATGAACACTGAAGCTTTCTTT.

A few counts support this clone. The same CDR3 arises from other DNA sequences in this sample as well. The CDR3 coding sequence is TGTGCCAGCAGCTTAGGACAGGGGGATCAGTACTTC. Protein sequence: CASSLGQGDQYF. The chain has TRBV7-9 and TRBJ2-7, with 9 positions matching TRBD1. J was trimmed by 10 bases and V by 1 base; bases with no gene match: 2. The CDR3 has 12 residues. Germline lookup yields CDR1 SEHNR and CDR2 FQNEAQ (reference sequence).

A word on this clone: Within the sample, other DNA sequences also encode this same CDR3. The chain combines TRBV5-6 with TRBJ2-5, with D tentatively TRBD2 (6 bases). The CDR3 has 15 residues. Germline V gene data show CDR1 as SGHDT and CDR2 as YYEEEE. V lost 3 bases and J 1 base, leaving 13 bases between the germline ends. The CDR3 here is CASSSSGGIQETQYF. The CDR3 nucleotides read TGTGCCAGCAGCTCGTCTGGGGGGATCCAAGAGACCCAGTACTTC.

The gene calls are TRBV6-5 and TRBJ2-7; 8 bases align to TRBD1. The germline CDR1 and CDR2 sequences are MNHEY and SVGAGI. Losses at the gene ends were 5 bases for V and 6 bases for J; bases not matched to a gene: 9. The CDR3 loop spans 14 amino acids. This chain's CDR3 is CASSQQGEVSEQYF. The CDR3 nucleotides are TGTGCCAGCAGTCAACAGGGGGAGGTCTCCGAGCAGTACTTC.

DNA for the CDR3: TGTGCCAGCAGTTTGGCGGTGGGTTCACCCCTCCACTTT. As protein: CASSLAVGSPLHF. The V and J genes are TRBV27 and TRBJ1-6; D call uncertain. This CDR3 region has 13 residues. Per the germline V gene, CDR1 is MNHEY and CDR2 is SMNVEV (reference sequence). Between the trimmed V and J ends, which lost 3 bases and 9 bases, there was a span of 9 bases.

The CDR3 DNA sequence: TGTGCCAGTAGAGGGACAGGCCGGGGTCAAGAGACCCAGTACTTC. Amino acid sequence: CASRGTGRGQETQYF. The chain has TRBV19 and TRBJ2-5, with 8 positions matching TRBD1. CDR1 is LNHDA, CDR2 SQIVND, per germline (reference sequence). The CDR3 extends over 15 amino acids. The trim removed 6 bases at V and 2 bases at J, leaving 8 bases unmatched.

The rearrangement joins TRBV6-5 to TRBJ1-4; unclear D gene. Germline-derived CDR1 and CDR2 are MNHEY and SVGAGI. This CDR3 is built from 15 residues. The V end lost 7 bases, the J end lost 0 bases, and 12 bases lay between the germline ends. The CDR3 DNA sequence: TGTGCCAGCACTCCAGAGAAGCCAACTAATGAAAAACTGTTTTTT. This encodes CASTPEKPTNEKLFF.

V usage is TRBV3-1 (or the pseudogene TRBV3-2) and J usage is TRBJ2-5; 11 positions match TRBD2. This CDR3 spans 17 amino acids. Germline V gene sequence: CDR1 LGHDT, CDR2 YNNKEL (reference sequence). Trimming removed 6 bases from V and 3 bases from J; junction bases left unmatched: 12. The chain's CDR3 is CASSHWGGTSGKETQYF. Here the CDR3 DNA reads TGTGCCAGCAGTCATTGGGGGGGGACTAGCGGAAAAGAGACCCAGTACTTC.

V usage is TRBV7-9 and J usage is TRBJ2-1; 11 nucleotides line up with TRBD2. Germline V gives CDR1 SEHNR, CDR2 FQNEAQ (reference sequence). The V and J ends lost 0 bases and 4 bases, in that order; junction bases with no gene match: 8. This CDR3 spans 18 amino acids. The CDR3 bases are TGTGCCAGCAGCTTAGCGTGGCGGGCTAGCGGGGGGTACAATGAGCAGTTCTTC. Its translation is CASSLAWRASGGYNEQFF.

The chain employs TRBV29-1 and TRBJ2-1; D remains unclear. V was shortened by 7 bases and J by 8 bases, with 9 bases between the two germline ends. Germline loops: CDR1 SQVTM, CDR2 ANQGSEA. The CDR3 length is 10 residues. As DNA, the CDR3 is TGCAGCGGGCTGGTGGATGAGCAGTTCTTC. This translates into CSGLVDEQFF.

About this clone itself: Distinct nucleotide sequences in the sample also encode this CDR3. The rearrangement links TRBV2 to TRBJ1-6; 8 nucleotides agree with TRBD1. Germline V gives CDR1 SNHLY, CDR2 FYNNEI. The CDR3 consists of 15 residues. The V and J ends lost 6 bases and 6 bases, in that order; junction bases with no gene match: 7. The CDR3 DNA reads TGTGCCAGCAGGCTAAGGACAGGGAGTAATTCACCCCTCCACTTT. Translated, it gives CASRLRTGSNSPLHF.

V and J are TRBV4-1 and TRBJ2-3, with a tentative D call TRBD2 (5 bases). V lost 5 bases and J 8 bases, leaving 17 bases between the germline ends. The CDR3 extends over 14 amino acids. Germline CDR1 MGHRA, CDR2 YSYEKL. This chain's CDR3 is CASSATWTDATQYF. The DNA for the CDR3 is TGCGCCAGCAGCGCTACTTGGACTGACGCTACGCAGTATTTT.

The chain recombines TRBV5-6 with TRBJ1-1, with D unclear. The CDR3 sequence is 15 residues long. Trimming took off 3 bases at V and 1 base at J, with 13 bases between the two ends. Germline V gene lookup returns CDR1 SGHDT and CDR2 YYEEEE. CDR3 protein: CASSYGPGSNTEAFF. The CDR3 bases are TGTGCCAGCAGCTATGGGCCGGGATCGAACACTGAAGCTTTCTTT. The full variable domain, rest sourced from reference TRBV5-6 and TRBJ1-1, is DAGVTQSPTHLIKTRGQQVTLRCSPKSGHDTVSWYQQALGQGPQFIFQYYEEEERQRGNFPDRFSGHQFPNYSSELNVNALLLGDSALYLCASSYGPGSNTEAFFGQGTRLTVV.

The gene calls are TRBV7-8 and TRBJ1-1; perhaps TRBD1 as D (6 bases). The germline V and J ends were trimmed by 0 bases and 4 bases, with 12 bases remaining between them. This CDR3 contains 15 residues. Germline CDR1 and CDR2: SGHVS and FQNEAQ. CDR3 nucleotide sequence: TGTGCCAGCAGCTTAGCGTTGGCAGGGGCCACTGAAGCTTTCTTT. This sequence encodes CASSLALAGATEAFF.

Comments on this clone: Other DNA sequences of this sample code for an identical CDR3. This chain joins TRBV18 and TRBJ2-1; D gene uncertain. V lost 2 bases, J lost 8 bases, and 7 bases lay in between. The CDR3 sequence is 12 residues long. The germline V gene encodes CDR1 KGHSH and CDR2 LQKENI. The CDR3 DNA follows: TGTGCCAGCTCACCAACACGAGATGAGCAGTTCTTC. It encodes CASSPTRDEQFF. The entire variable domain, with the rest obtained from reference TRBV18 and TRBJ2-1, is as follows: NAGVMQNPRHLVRRRGQEARLRCSPMKGHSHVYWYRQLPEEGLKFMVYLQKENIIDESGMPKERFSAEFPKEGPSILRIQQVVRGDSAAYFCASSPTRDEQFFGPGTRLTVL.